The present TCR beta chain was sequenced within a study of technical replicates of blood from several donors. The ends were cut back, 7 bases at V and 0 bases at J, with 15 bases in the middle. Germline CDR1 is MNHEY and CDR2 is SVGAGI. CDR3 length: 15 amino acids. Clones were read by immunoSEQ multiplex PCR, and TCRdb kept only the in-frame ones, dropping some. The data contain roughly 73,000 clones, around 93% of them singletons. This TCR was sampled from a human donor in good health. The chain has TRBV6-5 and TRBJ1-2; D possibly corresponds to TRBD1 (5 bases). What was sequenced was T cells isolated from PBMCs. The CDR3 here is CASISGGGANYGYTF. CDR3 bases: TGTGCCAGCATCTCGGGGGGGGGAGCTAACTATGGCTACACCTTC.